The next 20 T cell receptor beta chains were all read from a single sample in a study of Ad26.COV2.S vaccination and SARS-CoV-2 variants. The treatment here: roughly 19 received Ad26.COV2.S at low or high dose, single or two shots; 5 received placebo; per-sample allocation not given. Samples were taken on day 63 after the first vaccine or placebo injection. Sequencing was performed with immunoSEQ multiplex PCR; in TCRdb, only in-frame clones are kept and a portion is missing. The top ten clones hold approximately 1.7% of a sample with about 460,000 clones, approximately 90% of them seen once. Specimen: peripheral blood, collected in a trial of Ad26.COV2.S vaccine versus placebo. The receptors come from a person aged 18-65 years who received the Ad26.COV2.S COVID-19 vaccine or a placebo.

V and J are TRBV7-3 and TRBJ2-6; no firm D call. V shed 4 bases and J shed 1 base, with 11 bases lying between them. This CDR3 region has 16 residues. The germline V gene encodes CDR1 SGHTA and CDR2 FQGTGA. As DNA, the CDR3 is TGTGCCAGCAGCTCAATAGACACATCTGGGGCCAACGTCCTGACTTTC. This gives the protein CASSSIDTSGANVLTF.

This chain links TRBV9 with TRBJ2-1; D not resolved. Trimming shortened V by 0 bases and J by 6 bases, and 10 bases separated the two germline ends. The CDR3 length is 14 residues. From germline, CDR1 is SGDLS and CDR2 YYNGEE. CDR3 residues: CASSVEIGFNEQFF. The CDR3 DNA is TGTGCCAGCAGCGTAGAAATAGGGTTCAATGAGCAGTTCTTC.

CDR3: CASSDRGNTEAFF. The CDR3 bases are TGTGCCAGCAGTGATCGGGGAAACACTGAAGCTTTCTTT. The chain couples TRBV6-1 to TRBJ1-1; the D is unclear. Germline V CDR1 and CDR2: MNHNS, SASEGT. The V end was cut by 3 bases, the J end by 2 bases, with 7 bases between. The CDR3 sequence is 13 residues long.

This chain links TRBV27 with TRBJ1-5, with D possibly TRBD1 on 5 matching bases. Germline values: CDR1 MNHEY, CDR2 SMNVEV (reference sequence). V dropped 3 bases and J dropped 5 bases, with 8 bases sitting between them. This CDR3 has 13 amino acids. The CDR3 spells CASSFLGDQPQHF. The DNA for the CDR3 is TGTGCCAGCAGTTTTTTAGGGGATCAGCCCCAGCATTTT.

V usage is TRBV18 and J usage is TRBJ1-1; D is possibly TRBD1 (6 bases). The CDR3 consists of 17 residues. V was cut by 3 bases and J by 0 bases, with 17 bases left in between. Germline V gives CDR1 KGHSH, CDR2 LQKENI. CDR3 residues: CASSPSRTDPMNTEAFF. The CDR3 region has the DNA TGTGCCAGCTCACCTAGCAGGACAGACCCCATGAACACTGAAGCTTTCTTT.

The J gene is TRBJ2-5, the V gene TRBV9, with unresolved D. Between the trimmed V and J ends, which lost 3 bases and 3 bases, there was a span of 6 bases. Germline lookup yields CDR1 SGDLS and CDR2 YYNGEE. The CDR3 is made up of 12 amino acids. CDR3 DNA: TGTGCCAGCAGCGGATTAGAAGAGACCCAGTACTTC. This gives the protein CASSGLEETQYF.

The CDR3 sequence is CASSLTLGFCTDTQYF. The CDR3 DNA is TGTGCCAGCAGCTTAACTCTGGGCTTTTGCACAGATACGCAGTATTTT. The J gene is TRBJ2-3, the V gene TRBV11-3; D gene ambiguous. Trimming removed 2 bases from V and 1 base from J, with 13 bases in between. CDR1 and CDR2 from the germline V gene are SGHNT and YENEEA. CDR3 length: 16 amino acids.

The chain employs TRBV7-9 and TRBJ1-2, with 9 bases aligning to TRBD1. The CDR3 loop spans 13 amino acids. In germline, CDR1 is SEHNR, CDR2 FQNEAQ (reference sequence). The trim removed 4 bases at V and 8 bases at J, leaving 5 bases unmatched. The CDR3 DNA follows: TGTGCCAGCAGCTCCGGACAGGGGCTCGGCTACACCTTC. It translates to CASSSGQGLGYTF.

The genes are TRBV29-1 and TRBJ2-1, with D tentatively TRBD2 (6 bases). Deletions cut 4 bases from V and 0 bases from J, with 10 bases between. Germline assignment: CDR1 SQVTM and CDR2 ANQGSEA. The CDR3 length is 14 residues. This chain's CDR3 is CSVGSGFSYNEQFF. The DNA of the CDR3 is TGCAGCGTTGGGAGCGGGTTCTCCTACAATGAGCAGTTCTTC.

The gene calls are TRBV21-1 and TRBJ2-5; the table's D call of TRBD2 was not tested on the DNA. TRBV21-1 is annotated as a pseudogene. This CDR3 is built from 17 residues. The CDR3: CASSLAGDWRREETQYF. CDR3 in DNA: TGTGCCAGCAGTTTAGCGGGAGATTGGAGGAGGGAAGAGACCCAGTACTTC.

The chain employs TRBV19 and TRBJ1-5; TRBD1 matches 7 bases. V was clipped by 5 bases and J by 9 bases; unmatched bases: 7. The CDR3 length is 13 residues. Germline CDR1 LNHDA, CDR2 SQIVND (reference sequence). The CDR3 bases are TGTGCCAGTAGTCCCGGGACAGTTCGGCCCCAGCATTTT. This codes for CASSPGTVRPQHF.

CDR3 nucleotides: TGTGCCAGCTCACTTGGGCCTTCGTACGAGCAGTACTTC. Translating gives CASSLGPSYEQYF. The genes are TRBV18 and TRBJ2-7; D gene ambiguous. V shed 4 bases and J shed 4 bases, with 11 bases lying between them. The germline V gene encodes CDR1 KGHSH and CDR2 LQKENI. The CDR3 covers 13 residues. Complete variable domain (other parts from reference TRBV18 and TRBJ2-7): NAGVMQNPRHLVRRRGQEARLRCSPMKGHSHVYWYRQLPEEGLKFMVYLQKENIIDESGMPKERFSAEFPKEGPSILRIQQVVRGDSAAYFCASSLGPSYEQYFGPGTRLTVT.

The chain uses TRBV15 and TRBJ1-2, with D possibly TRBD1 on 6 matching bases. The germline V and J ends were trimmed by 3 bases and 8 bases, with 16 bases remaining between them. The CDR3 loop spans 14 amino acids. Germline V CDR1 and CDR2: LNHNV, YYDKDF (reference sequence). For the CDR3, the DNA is TGTGCCACCAGCAGTGGGGGGGCGCCGAGGGGCTACACCTTC. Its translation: CATSSGGAPRGYTF.

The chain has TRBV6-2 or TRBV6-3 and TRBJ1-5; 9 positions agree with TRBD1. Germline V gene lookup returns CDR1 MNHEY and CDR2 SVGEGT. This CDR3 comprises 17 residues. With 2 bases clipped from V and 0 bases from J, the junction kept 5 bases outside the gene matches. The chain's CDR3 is CASSYGTGSYSNQPQHF. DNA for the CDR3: TGTGCCAGCAGTTACGGGACAGGGAGCTATAGCAATCAGCCCCAGCATTTT.

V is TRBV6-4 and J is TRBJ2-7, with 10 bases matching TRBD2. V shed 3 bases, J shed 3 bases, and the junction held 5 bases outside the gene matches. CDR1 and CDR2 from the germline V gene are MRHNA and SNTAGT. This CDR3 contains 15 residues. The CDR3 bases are TGTGCCAGCAGTGAGGACGCTAGCGGGAGCTACGAGCAGTACTTC. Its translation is CASSEDASGSYEQYF.

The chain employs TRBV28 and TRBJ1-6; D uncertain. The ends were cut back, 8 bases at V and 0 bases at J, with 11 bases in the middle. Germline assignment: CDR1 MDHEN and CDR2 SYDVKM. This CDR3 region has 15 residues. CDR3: CASSGSSSYNSPLHF. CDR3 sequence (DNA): TGTGCCAGCTCGGGTAGCAGCTCCTATAATTCACCCCTCCACTTT.

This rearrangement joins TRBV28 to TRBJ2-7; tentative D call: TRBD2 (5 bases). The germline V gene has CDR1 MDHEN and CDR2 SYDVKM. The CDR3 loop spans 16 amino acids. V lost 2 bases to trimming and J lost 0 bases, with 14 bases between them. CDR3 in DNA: TGTGCCAGCAGTTTAGCATCTACGCGGGTCTCCTACGAGCAGTACTTC. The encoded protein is CASSLASTRVSYEQYF. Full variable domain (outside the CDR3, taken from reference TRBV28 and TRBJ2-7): DVKVTQSSRYLVKRTGEKVFLECVQDMDHENMFWYRQDPGLGLRLIYFSYDVKMKEKGDIPEGYSVSREKKERFSLILESASTNQTSMYLCASSLASTRVSYEQYFGPGTRLTVT.

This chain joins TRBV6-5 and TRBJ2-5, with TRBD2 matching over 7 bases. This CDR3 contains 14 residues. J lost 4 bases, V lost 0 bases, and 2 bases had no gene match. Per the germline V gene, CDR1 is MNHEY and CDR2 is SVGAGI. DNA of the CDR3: TGTGCCAGCAGTTACTCCCCGGGGGGAGAGACCCAGTACTTC. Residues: CASSYSPGGETQYF.

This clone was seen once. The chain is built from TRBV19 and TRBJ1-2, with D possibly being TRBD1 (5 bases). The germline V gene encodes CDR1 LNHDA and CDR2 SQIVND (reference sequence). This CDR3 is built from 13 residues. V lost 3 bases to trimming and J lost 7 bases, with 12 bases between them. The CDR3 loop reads CASSIKGTGGYTF. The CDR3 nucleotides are TGTGCCAGTAGTATTAAAGGGACGGGTGGCTACACCTTC.

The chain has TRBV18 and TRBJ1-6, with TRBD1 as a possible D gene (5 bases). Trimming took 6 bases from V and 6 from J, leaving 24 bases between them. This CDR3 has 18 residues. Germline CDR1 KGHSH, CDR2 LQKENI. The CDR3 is CASSNDMYGAGRNSPLHF. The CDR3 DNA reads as TGTGCCAGCTCGAACGACATGTACGGGGCTGGTCGTAATTCACCCCTCCACTTT.